This T cell receptor (beta chain) was documented in a study of human T cells and chemical hapten exposure. Time point reported: patch test 3, about 24 weeks after DPC sensitization. As for treatment: therapeutic diphenylcyclopropenone sensitization with weekly scalp DPC. Total RNA was isolated from unfractionated whole blood. TCRdb re-derived calls from the RACE reads in MiXCR, one entry per CDR3 protein. The sample holds fewer than 100,000 distinct CDR3 sequences, about 11% seen once. This clonotype was counted ten times or more. The CDR3 totals 14 residues. Trimming removed 4 bases from V and 6 bases from J; junction bases left unmatched: 7. Germline V gives CDR1 MDHEN, CDR2 SYDVKM.

Material: whole blood, obtained in connection with sensitization to the hapten diphenylcyclopropenone (DPC). V and J are TRBV28 and TRBJ1-2; 8 bases agree with TRBD1. The origin of this receptor is a woman between 25 and 40 years old with alopecia areata. Some clones in this sample may be carry-over from other donors' samples. The CDR3, as DNA: TGTGCCAGCAGTTACCGGGACAGGCGGAATGGCTACACCTTC. Translated: CASSYRDRRNGYTF.